This TCR beta chain was captured in a study of cytomegalovirus exposure and HLA in healthy donors. PCR amplification relied on 60 Vbeta primers (plus 13 Jbeta primers). Here immunoSEQ multiplex PCR was the method, and the copy in TCRdb shows in-frame clones only, minus some. Of roughly 200,000 clones detected, approximately 85% appear once; the ten largest clones hold approximately 2.1%. Germline V gives CDR1 SGHNT, CDR2 YENEEA. V lost 1 base, J lost 3 bases, and 10 bases lay in between. The CDR3 is made up of 15 amino acids. Study conclusions and caveats: By HLA locus, TCR association rates varied in a later analysis, with DRB1 showing the most and HLA-C the fewest. It was reported that TCR beta sequences correctly inferred the HLA-A and HLA-B alleles for most subjects.

Details on this clone: Its antigen is unknown.

There were likely unrecorded immune exposures, though donors were nominally healthy when sampled. J is TRBJ2-1 and V is TRBV11-3; D is undetermined. Sequenced sample: PBMCs. This receptor was obtained from a woman between 45 and 60 years old in good health and CMV-seronegative. CDR3 protein: CASSLGLTDYNEQFF. The CDR3 nucleotides read TGTGCCAGCAGCTTAGGCCTAACTGACTACAATGAGCAGTTCTTC.